This T cell receptor (beta chain) was documented in a study of T cells in localized non-small cell lung cancer. This CDR3 has 12 amino acids. Germline V gives CDR1 MDHEN, CDR2 SYDVKM. V shed 4 bases and J shed 2 bases, with 6 bases lying between them. Assay used: immunoSEQ multiplex PCR; TCRdb lists only in-frame clones, some missing. There are tens of thousands of clones in the sample; roughly 86% occur only once, and approximately 6.9% lies in the top ten. Regarding this clone: The antigen is not known.

Study-wide findings and caveats: The appearance of a median approximately 57 of the top 100 tumor clones was seen in adjacent lung.

Specimen: peripheral blood, collected before any cancer treatment. The genes are TRBV28 and TRBJ2-7; D unclear. This receptor was taken from a man aged 35 to 70 with stage I lung adenocarcinoma. CDR3: CASSSTTYEQYF. DNA of the CDR3: TGTGCCAGCAGTTCAACAACCTACGAGCAGTACTTC.